The clone carrying this T cell receptor (beta chain) has just a few counts. What it recognizes is unknown. The data are from a study of T-cell reconstitution after alpha-beta-depleted transplantation in children. Study-wide findings and caveats: Fresh T-cell production supplied most of the T-cell counts and diversity seen one year after transplant.

Losses at the gene ends were 0 bases for V and 5 bases for J; bases not matched to a gene: 8. This CDR3 is 17 amino acids long. Germline V gives CDR1 MNHEY, CDR2 SMNVEV (reference sequence). It was with unique molecular identifiers that the TCRbeta library was prepared. TCRdb re-analysed the PCR reads in MiXCR, keeping a single row per CDR3 protein. This table holds roughly 500,000 distinct CDR3 sequences, 10% to 13% found once. Sequenced material: PBMCs, taken before TCRalphabeta/CD19-depleted stem cell transplant. The rearrangement links TRBV27 to TRBJ2-1, with 9 nucleotides matching TRBD1. The receptor was isolated from a child aged 2 to 10 with inherited bone marrow failure, due to receive a stem cell transplant. CDR3 loop: CASSLSPGQGRNNEQFF. The CDR3 nucleotides read TGTGCCAGCAGTTTATCGCCCGGACAGGGGCGAAACAATGAGCAGTTCTTC.